The 3 T cell receptor beta chains below were found in one sample sequenced in a study of T cell changes during pregnancy in multiple sclerosis. The protocol was immunoSEQ multiplex PCR, while the TCRdb copy is restricted to in-frame clones and leaves out a portion. This sample has roughly 110,000 clones, with approximately 90% found just once. Sequencing used peripheral blood, obtained in the third trimester of pregnancy. These TCRs come from a female donor with multiple sclerosis, enrolled in a pregnancy study.

The rearrangement uses TRBV7-2 and TRBJ2-7; TRBD2 aligns across 8 bases. V lost 3 bases, J lost 2 bases, and 3 bases stayed unmatched. CDR1 SGHTA and CDR2 FQGNSA come from the germline V gene. The CDR3 runs to 14 residues. CDR3 sequence: CASSFDGRAYEQYF. The CDR3 nucleotides are TGTGCCAGCAGCTTTGACGGGAGGGCCTACGAGCAGTACTTC. Together with reference TRBV7-2 and TRBJ2-7, the CDR3 gives the full variable domain: GAGVSQSPSNKVTEKGKDVELRCDPISGHTALYWYRQSLGQGLEFLIYFQGNSAPDKSGLPSDRFSAERTGGSVSTLTIQRTQQEDSAVYLCASSFDGRAYEQYFGPGTRLTVT.

V and J are TRBV1 and TRBJ2-1; the table's D call, TRBD2, was not checked against the DNA. TRBV1 is listed as a pseudogene. The CDR3 is 16 residues long. Written as DNA, the CDR3 is TGCACCAGCAGCGATCCGGGACTAGCATCCTACAATGAGCAGTTCTTC. This codes for CTSSDPGLASYNEQFF.

This rearrangement joins TRBV7-2 to TRBJ1-5, with 8 bases lining up with TRBD1. V was pared by 5 bases and J by 4 bases, with 7 bases of the junction left unmatched. The CDR3 has 15 residues. Looked up from germline, CDR1 is SGHTA and CDR2 is FQGNSA. The CDR3 nucleotides read TGTGCCAGCAGCCAAGACAGGGGCATGAATCAGCCCCAGCATTTT. It specifies CASSQDRGMNQPQHF.